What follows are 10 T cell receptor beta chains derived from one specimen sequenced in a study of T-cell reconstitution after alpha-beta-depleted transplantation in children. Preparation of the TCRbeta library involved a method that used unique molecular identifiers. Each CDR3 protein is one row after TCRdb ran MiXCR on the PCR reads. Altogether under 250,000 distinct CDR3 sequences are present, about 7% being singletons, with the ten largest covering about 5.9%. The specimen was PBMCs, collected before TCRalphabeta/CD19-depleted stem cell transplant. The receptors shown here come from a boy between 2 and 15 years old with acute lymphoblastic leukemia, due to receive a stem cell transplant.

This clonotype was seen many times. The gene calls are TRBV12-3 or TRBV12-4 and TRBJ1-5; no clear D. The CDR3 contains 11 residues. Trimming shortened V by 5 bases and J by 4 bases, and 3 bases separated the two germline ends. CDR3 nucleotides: TGTGCCAGCAGTACAAATCAGCCCCAGCATTTT. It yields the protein CASSTNQPQHF.

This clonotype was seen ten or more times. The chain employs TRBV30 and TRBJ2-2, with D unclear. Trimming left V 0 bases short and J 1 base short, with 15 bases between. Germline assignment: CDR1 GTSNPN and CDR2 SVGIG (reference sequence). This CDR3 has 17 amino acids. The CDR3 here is CAWSVLLTQRNTGELFF. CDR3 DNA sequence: TGTGCCTGGAGTGTACTCCTCACACAGAGGAACACCGGGGAGCTGTTTTTT.

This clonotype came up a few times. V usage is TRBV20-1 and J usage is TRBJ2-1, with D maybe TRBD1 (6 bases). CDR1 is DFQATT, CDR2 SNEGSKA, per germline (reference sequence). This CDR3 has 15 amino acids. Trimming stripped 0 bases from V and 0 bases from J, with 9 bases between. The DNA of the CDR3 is TGCAGTGCTAGAGAGGACAGTAGCTCCTACAATGAGCAGTTCTTC. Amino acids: CSAREDSSSYNEQFF.

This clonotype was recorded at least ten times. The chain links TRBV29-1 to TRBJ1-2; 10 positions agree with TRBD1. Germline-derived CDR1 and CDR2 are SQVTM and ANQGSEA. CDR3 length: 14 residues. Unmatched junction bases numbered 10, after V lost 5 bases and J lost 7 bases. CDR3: CSVPKIGDRGGYTF. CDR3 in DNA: TGCAGCGTTCCTAAGATAGGGGACAGGGGTGGCTACACCTTC.

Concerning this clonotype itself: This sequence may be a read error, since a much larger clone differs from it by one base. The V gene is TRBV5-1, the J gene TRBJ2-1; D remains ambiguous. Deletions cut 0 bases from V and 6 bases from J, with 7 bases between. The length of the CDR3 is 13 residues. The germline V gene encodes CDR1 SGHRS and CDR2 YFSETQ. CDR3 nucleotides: TGCGCCAGCAGCTTGGACACGGTCAATGAGCAGTTCTTC. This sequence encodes CASSLDTVNEQFF.

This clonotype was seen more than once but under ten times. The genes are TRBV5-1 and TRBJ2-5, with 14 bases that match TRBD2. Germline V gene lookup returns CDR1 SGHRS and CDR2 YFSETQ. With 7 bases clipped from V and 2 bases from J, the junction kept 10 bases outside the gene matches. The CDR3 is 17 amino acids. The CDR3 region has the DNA TGCGCCAGCCAGAGACTAGCGGGGGGGCAAGGACAAGAGACCCAGTACTTC. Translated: CASQRLAGGQGQETQYF.

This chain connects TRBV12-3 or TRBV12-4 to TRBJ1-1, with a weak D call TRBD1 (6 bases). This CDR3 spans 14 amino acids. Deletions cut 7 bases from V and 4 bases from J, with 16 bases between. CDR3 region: CASNGGGRVTEAFF. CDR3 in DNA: TGTGCCAGCAACGGAGGGGGGAGGGTCACTGAAGCTTTCTTT.

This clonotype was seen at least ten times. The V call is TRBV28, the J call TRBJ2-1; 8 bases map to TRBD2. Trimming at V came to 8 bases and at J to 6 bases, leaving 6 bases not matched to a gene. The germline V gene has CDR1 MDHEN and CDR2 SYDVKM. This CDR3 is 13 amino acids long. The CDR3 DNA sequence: TGTGCCAGCGAACGGGAGGGTCCCAATGAGCAGTTCTTC. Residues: CASEREGPNEQFF.

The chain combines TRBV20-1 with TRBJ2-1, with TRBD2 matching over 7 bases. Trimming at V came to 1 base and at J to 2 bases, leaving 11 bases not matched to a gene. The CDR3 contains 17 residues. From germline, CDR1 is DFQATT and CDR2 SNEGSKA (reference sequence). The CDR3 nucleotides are TGCAGTGCTAGAGGTCTAGCGGTTCCCAGGGCCTACAATGAGCAGTTCTTC. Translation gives CSARGLAVPRAYNEQFF.

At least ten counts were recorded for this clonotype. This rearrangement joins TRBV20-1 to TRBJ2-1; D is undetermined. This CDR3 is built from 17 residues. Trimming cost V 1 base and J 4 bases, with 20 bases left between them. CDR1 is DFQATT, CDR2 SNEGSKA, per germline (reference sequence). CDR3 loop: CSARGSRPGLGYNEQFF. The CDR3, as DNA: TGCAGTGCTAGAGGGAGTCGTCCGGGCTTAGGGTACAATGAGCAGTTCTTC.